The TCR beta chain under discussion was sequenced for a study of T cell repertoires in cytomegalovirus infection (dated by TCRdb to between 2018 and 2021). For context, the study as a whole: Donor HLA type was relevant to the analysis, because carriage of CMV infection together with the matching HLA type was indicated by public TCR beta signatures. Study-wide conclusions, independent of this receptor: Carriers of CMV infection plus the relevant HLA type were discriminated by the cumulative frequency of public TCR beta family members in the study cohort and in an independent roughly 340-donor cohort. The ex vivo response was dominated by HLA-C-restricted CMV-specific TCR beta clonotypes, which also provided the single most frequent clonotype in two of eight donors.

The instrument given in TCRdb is Illumina HiSeq 1500. TCRdb reworked the public reads: Q25 trimming with fastp, MiXCR clone assembly, productive beta chains retained. Each CDR3 protein appears once, grouped with its most common genes and DNA. In this sample the table shows about 300,000 distinct CDR3 sequences, about 26% of which occur a single time. The ten biggest clones cover around 14% of the sample. Trimming at the junction amounts to 6 bases on V and 9 bases on J, and the germline ends lie 17 bases apart. From cysteine to phenylalanine, the CDR3 is 13 amino acids long. The retained sequence is limited to the CDR3, 39 bases, with the frame set at the first base. In the germline V gene, CDR1 corresponds to MDHEN and CDR2 to SYDVKM. To note about this clonotype: No cognate antigen has been identified for it. There are no base qualities to consult, and no much larger clone falls within one base.

This receptor was taken from a human donor in good health (CMV status not recorded). Some clones in this sample may be carry-over from other donors' samples. Source material: PBMCs. Here the chain combines TRBV28 and TRBJ2-5; the D region possibly corresponds to TRBD2 (6 bases align). The CDR3 protein sequence reads: CASRPTSQEAQYF. The DNA reads TGTGCCAGCAGACCTACTAGCCAGGAGGCCCAGTACTTC.